A selection of T cell receptor beta chains follows, all from one sample in a study of human T cells and chemical hapten exposure. TCRdb re-derived calls from the RACE reads in MiXCR, one entry per CDR3 protein. Seen here are some 81,000 distinct CDR3 sequences, approximately 8% observed once, and the top ten hold 1.5% to 1.7%. The specimen comprised whole blood, sampled in connection with sensitization to the hapten diphenylcyclopropenone (DPC). These receptors all come from a woman aged 25-40 years with alopecia areata. Some clones in this sample may be carry-over from other donors' samples. Each CDR3 is given with its conserved first and last residue. The order of the fields is clone size, V gene, J gene, CDR3 protein. Size is stated for part of the rows, as once, few or many counts, or as a class when the clone is expanded.

.,TRBV7-9,TRBJ2-7,CASSPPGGGSSLSYEQYF
many,TRBV18,TRBJ1-2,CASSPEAVGYGYTF
few,TRBV6-5,TRBJ1-6,CASSQGQTNSPLHF
.,TRBV10-3,TRBJ1-1,CAISGGDRLNTEAFF
few,TRBV20-1,TRBJ1-1,CSARVPGGGEGTEAFF
.,TRBV5-5,TRBJ2-5,CASSSSSGGVPGDHLGQETQYF
few,TRBV14,TRBJ2-1,CASSQDRAETYNEQFF
many,TRBV3-1,TRBJ1-1,CASSQEYERANTEAFF
few,TRBV3-1,TRBJ1-5,CASSQRLRDWICNQPQHF
.,TRBV9,TRBJ2-7,CASSPRDRETYEQYF
.,TRBV12-3/TRBV12-4,TRBJ2-1,CASSFRGGAPDEQFF
.,TRBV20-1,TRBJ1-4,CSARDTVQPRGNQKLFF
.,TRBV6-6,TRBJ2-7,CASSYSMYGQGPYEQYF
few,TRBV18,TRBJ1-1,CASSRLTGNTEAFF
.,TRBV11-2,TRBJ2-3,CASTPGNQDTQYF
many,TRBV7-9,TRBJ1-2,CASSYSRGQGHGYTF
few,TRBV2,TRBJ1-6,CASRGGYQNSPLHF
.,TRBV6-2/TRBV6-3,TRBJ1-1,CASRTAWTGMNTEAFF
few,TRBV6-1,TRBJ2-7,CASSESRGPTYEQYF
few,TRBV6-2/TRBV6-3,TRBJ1-2,CASSYFSLVSRSYGYTF
.,TRBV19,TRBJ2-2,CASSSSRTGELFF
many,TRBV3-1,TRBJ2-1,CASSQDRGQRFSYNEQFF
few,TRBV5-1,TRBJ2-1,CASSLSTSLGNEQFF
few,TRBV6-5,TRBJ1-1,CASSRNEGTGLQAFF
many,TRBV2,TRBJ2-3,CASSSTDTQYF
.,TRBV5-1,TRBJ1-1,CASSAQGGMAEAFF
few,TRBV6-5,TRBJ1-2,CASKRETGVSNYGYTF
few,TRBV5-1,TRBJ1-4,CASSQGTTNEKLFF
few,TRBV20-1,TRBJ2-1,CSATGTSGGARYNEQFF
many,TRBV7-9,TRBJ1-4,CASSPYREANEKLFF
.,TRBV7-9,TRBJ1-2,CASIDGVPNYGYTF
many,TRBV12-3/TRBV12-4,TRBJ1-5,CASSLTSNQPQHF
.,TRBV30,TRBJ2-2,CAWSETGRGTGELFF
many,TRBV20-1,TRBJ2-7,CSVLYSGYEQYF
few,TRBV7-9,TRBJ2-7,CASSITGAEQYF
many,TRBV6-1,TRBJ1-1,CASSEGAEAFF
many,TRBV6-2/TRBV6-3,TRBJ2-5,CASSTTTKFLETQYF
many,TRBV2,TRBJ1-2,CASSRVASTLNYGYTF
few,TRBV12-3/TRBV12-4,TRBJ1-4,CASSLNQGGRNEKLFF
few,TRBV10-3,TRBJ2-2,CAIKEAGAQPGELFF
.,TRBV28,TRBJ1-5,CASSFRGKNQPQHF
.,TRBV28,TRBJ1-1,CASSFRGVNTEAFF